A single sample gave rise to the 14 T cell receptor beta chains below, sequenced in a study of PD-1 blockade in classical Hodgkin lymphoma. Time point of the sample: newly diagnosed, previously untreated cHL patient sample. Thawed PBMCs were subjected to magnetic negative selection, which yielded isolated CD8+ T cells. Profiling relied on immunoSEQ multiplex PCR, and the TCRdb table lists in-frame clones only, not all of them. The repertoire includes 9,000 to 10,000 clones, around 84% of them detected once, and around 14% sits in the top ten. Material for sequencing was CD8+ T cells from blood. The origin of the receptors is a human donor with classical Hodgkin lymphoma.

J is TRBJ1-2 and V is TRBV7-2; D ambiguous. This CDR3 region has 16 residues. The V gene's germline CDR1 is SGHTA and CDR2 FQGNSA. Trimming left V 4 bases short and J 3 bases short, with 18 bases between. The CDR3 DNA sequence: TGTGCCAGCAGCTCCACTCCTCCGGAGGCTGACTATGGCTACACCTTC. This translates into CASSSTPPEADYGYTF.

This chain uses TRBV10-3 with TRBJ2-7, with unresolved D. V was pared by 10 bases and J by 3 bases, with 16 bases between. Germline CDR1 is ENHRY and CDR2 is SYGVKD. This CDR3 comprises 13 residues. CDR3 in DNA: TGTGCCACCACCGACTCCGAGGACTACGAGCAGTACTTC. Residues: CATTDSEDYEQYF.

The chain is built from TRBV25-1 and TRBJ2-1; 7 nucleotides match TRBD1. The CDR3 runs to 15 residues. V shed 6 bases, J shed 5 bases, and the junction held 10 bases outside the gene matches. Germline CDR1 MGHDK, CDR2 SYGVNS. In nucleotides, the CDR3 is TGTGCCAGCAGCCAACCCGGGACAGCCCACAATGAGCAGTTCTTC. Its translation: CASSQPGTAHNEQFF. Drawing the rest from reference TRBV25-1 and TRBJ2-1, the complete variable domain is EADIYQTPRYLVIGTGKKITLECSQTMGHDKMYWYQQDPGMELHLIHYSYGVNSTEKGDLSSESTVSRIRTEHFPLTLESARPSHTSQYLCASSQPGTAHNEQFFGPGTRLTVL.

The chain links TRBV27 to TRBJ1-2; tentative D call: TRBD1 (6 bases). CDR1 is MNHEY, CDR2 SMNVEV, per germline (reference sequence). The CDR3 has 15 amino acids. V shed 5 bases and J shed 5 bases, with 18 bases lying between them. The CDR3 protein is CASSLGTPIRYGYTF. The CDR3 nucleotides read TGTGCCAGCAGTCTAGGGACACCCATTAGATATGGCTACACCTTC.

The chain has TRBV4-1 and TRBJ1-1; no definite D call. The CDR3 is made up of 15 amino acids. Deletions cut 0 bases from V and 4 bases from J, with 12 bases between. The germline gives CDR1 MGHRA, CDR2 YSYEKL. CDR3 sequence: CASSQESYMGTEAFF. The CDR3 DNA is TGCGCCAGCAGCCAAGAGTCCTACATGGGCACTGAAGCTTTCTTT.

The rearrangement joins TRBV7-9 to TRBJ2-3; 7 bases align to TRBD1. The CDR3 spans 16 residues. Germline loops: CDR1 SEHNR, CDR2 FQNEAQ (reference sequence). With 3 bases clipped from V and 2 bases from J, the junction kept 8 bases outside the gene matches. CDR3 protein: CASSFRTGFTTDTQYF. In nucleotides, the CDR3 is TGTGCCAGCAGCTTTCGGACAGGTTTTACCACAGATACGCAGTATTTT.

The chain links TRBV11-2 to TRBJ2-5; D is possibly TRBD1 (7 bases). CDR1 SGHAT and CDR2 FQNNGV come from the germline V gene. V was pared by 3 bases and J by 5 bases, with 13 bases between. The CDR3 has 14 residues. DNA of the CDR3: TGTGCCAGCAGCTTCTCAGGGGGGACGGAGACCCAGTACTTC. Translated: CASSFSGGTETQYF.

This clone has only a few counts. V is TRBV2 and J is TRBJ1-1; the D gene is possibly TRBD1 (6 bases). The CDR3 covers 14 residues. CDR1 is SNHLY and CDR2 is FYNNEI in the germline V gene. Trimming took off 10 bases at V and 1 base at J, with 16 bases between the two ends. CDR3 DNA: TGTGCCATCCCAAGGGAGGGGGGGAACACTGAAGCTTTCTTT. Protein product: CAIPREGGNTEAFF. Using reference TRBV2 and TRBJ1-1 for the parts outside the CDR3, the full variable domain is EPEVTQTPSHQVTQMGQEVILRCVPISNHLYFYWYRQILGQKVEFLVSFYNNEISEKSEIFDDQFSVERPDGSNFTLKIRSTKLEDSAMYFCAIPREGGNTEAFFGQGTRLTVV.

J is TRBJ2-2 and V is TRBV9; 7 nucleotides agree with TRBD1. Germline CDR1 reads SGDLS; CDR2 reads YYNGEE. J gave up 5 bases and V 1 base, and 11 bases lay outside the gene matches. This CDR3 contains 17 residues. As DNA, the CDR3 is TGTGCCAGCAGCGTATCCGCAACAGGGGTCGGGACCGGGGAGCTGTTTTTT. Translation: CASSVSATGVGTGELFF.

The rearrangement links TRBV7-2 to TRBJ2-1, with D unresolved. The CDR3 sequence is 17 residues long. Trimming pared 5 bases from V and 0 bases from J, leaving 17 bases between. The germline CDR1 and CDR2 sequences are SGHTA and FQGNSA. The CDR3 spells CASSPKKGLSSYNEQFF. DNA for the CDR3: TGTGCCAGCAGCCCCAAGAAAGGGTTAAGCTCCTACAATGAGCAGTTCTTC.

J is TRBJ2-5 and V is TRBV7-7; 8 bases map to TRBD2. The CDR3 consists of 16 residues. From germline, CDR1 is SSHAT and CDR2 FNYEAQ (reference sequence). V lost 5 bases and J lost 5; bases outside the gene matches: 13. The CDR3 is CASSTTRGGGIETQYF. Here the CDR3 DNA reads TGTGCCAGCAGCACTACCCGGGGCGGGGGGATCGAGACCCAGTACTTC.

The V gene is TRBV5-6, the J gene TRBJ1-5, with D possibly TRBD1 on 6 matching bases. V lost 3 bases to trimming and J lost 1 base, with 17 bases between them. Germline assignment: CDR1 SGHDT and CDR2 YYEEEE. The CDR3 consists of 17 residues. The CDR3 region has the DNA TGTGCCAGCAGCTGGGGGGGCCCTTTTGGGAGCAATCAGCCCCAGCATTTT. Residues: CASSWGGPFGSNQPQHF. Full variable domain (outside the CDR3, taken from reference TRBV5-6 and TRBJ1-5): DAGVTQSPTHLIKTRGQQVTLRCSPKSGHDTVSWYQQALGQGPQFIFQYYEEEERQRGNFPDRFSGHQFPNYSSELNVNALLLGDSALYLCASSWGGPFGSNQPQHFGDGTRLSIL.

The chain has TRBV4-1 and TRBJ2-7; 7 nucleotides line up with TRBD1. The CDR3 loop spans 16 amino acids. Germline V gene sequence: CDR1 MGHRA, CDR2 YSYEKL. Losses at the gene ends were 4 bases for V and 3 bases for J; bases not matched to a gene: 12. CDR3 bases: TGCGCCAGCAGCCTCCTCTCCGGGACAGCGAGCTACGAGCAGTACTTC. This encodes CASSLLSGTASYEQYF.

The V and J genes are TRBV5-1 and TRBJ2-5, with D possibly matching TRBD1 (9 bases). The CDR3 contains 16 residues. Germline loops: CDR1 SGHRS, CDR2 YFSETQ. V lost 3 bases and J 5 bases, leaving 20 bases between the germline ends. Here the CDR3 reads CASSWTAGDRVETQYF. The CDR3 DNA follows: TGCGCCAGCAGCTGGACAGCGGGGGACAGGGTTGAGACCCAGTACTTC.